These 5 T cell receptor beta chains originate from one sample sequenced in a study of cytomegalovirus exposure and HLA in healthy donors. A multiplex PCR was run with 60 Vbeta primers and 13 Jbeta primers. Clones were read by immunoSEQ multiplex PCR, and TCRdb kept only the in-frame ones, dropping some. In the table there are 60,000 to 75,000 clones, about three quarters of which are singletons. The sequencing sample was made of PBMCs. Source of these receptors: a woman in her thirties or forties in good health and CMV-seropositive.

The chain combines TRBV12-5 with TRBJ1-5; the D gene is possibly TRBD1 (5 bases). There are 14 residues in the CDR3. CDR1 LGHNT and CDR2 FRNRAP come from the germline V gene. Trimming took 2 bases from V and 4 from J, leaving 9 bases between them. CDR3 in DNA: TGTGCTAGTGGTTTGTGGCGGGGGAATCAGCCCCAGCATTTT. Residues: CASGLWRGNQPQHF. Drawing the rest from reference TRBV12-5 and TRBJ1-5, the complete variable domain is DARVTQTPRHKVTEMGQEVTMRCQPILGHNTVFWYRQTMMQGLELLAYFRNRAPLDDSGMPKDRFSAEMPDATLATLKIQPSEPRDSAVYFCASGLWRGNQPQHFGDGTRLSIL.

In DNA form, the CDR3 reads TGTGCCAGCAGCCAAGACCCTACAGGGGTCTACGAGCAGTACTTC. Protein: CASSQDPTGVYEQYF. This chain links TRBV14 with TRBJ2-7; 7 nucleotides agree with TRBD1. The junction had 5 bases not matched to a gene; V was cut back by 0 bases and J by 3 bases. Germline V gene sequence: CDR1 SGHDN, CDR2 FVKESK. This CDR3 has 15 residues.

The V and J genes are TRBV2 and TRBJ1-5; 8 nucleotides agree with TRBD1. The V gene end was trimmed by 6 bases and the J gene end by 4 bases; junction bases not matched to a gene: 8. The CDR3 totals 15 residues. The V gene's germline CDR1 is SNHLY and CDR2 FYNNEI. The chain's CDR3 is CASSERTGMNQPQHF. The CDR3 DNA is TGTGCCAGCAGCGAAAGGACAGGGATGAATCAGCCCCAGCATTTT.

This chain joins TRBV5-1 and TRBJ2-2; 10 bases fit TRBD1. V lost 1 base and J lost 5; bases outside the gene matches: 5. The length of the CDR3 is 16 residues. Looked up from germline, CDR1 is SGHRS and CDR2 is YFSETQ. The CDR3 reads CASSLRRQGATGELFF. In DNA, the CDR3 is TGCGCCAGCAGCTTGAGGCGACAGGGGGCGACCGGGGAGCTGTTTTTT.

The CDR3 DNA reads as TGTGCCATCAGTGAGACCCCGGGACAGGGCTCTTTTTATCAGCCCCAGCATTTT. It specifies CAISETPGQGSFYQPQHF. The chain has TRBV10-3 and TRBJ1-5; 9 positions agree with TRBD1. The CDR3 consists of 18 residues. The ends lost 2 bases at V and 5 bases at J; junction bases unmatched: 13. Germline V lookup: CDR1 ENHRY, CDR2 SYGVKD.